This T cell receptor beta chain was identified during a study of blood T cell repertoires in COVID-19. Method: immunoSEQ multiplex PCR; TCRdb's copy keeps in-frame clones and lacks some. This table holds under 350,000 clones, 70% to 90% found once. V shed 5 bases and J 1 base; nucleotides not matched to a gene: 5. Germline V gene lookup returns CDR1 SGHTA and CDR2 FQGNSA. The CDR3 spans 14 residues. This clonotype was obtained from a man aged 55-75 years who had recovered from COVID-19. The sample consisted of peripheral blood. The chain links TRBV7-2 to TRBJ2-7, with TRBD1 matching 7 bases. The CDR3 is CASSRDSQSYEQYF. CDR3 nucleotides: TGTGCCAGCAGCCGGGACAGTCAATCCTACGAGCAGTACTTC.